This TCR beta chain comes out of a study of cytomegalovirus exposure and HLA in healthy donors. Overall study results and limits: As was reported, the HLA-A and HLA-B alleles of most subjects were accurately predicted from TCR beta sequences. A previous analysis found most TCR beta V segments productive roughly 90% or roughly 30% of the time.

With 60 Vbeta and 13 Jbeta primers, the PCR was carried out. Using immunoSEQ multiplex PCR, the repertoire was profiled, and TCRdb retains in-frame clones only, with some absent. The profile shows some 100,000 clones, around 68% of them singletons. CDR3 length: 15 residues. Germline CDR1 reads SGHTA; CDR2 reads FQGNSA. V was pared by 3 bases and J by 4 bases, with 16 bases between. To note about this clone: Antigen specificity is unknown.

The chain couples TRBV7-2 to TRBJ2-7, with D tentatively TRBD1 (6 bases). This sequence was found in a woman between 50 and 59 years old in good health and CMV-seropositive. The sample consisted of PBMCs. For the CDR3, the DNA is TGTGCCAGCAGCTTGTTTGGCAGGGGAGTTTACGAGCAGTACTTC. It is translated as CASSLFGRGVYEQYF.